A single T cell receptor (beta chain) is shown here with its context. Its antigen is not identified. This record comes from a study of siplizumab effects on memory and regulatory T cells. TCRdb keeps only in-frame clones here, not all; method: immunoSEQ multiplex PCR. This sample yields 99,000 or so clones, of which roughly 92% are seen a single time; about 0.62% belongs to the top ten. The V gene's germline CDR1 is SEHNR and CDR2 FQNEAQ (reference sequence). This CDR3 has 15 amino acids. V trimming: 2 bases; J trimming: 8 bases; junction bases outside the gene matches: 6. Study results and limitations: For mappable alloreactive CD4+ clones, the mean Treg-derived fraction was approximately 70% with siplizumab and approximately 27% in controls. Researchers could not give a naive or memory phenotype to roughly 75-95% of proliferating CD4+ or CD8+ clones.

The receptor was isolated from a human donor in good health. This chain joins TRBV7-9 and TRBJ1-6; TRBD1 matches 7 bases. The material sequenced was Tregs sorted from blood. The CDR3: CASSLTGTVDSPLHF. The CDR3 bases are TGTGCCAGCAGCTTAACCGGGACAGTGGATTCACCCCTCCACTTT. Using reference TRBV7-9 and TRBJ1-6 for the parts outside the CDR3, the full variable domain is DTGVSQNPRHKITKRGQNVTFRCDPISEHNRLYWYRQTLGQGPEFLTYFQNEAQLEKSRLLSDRFSAERPKGSFSTLEIQRTEQGDSAMYLCASSLTGTVDSPLHFGNGTRLTVT.